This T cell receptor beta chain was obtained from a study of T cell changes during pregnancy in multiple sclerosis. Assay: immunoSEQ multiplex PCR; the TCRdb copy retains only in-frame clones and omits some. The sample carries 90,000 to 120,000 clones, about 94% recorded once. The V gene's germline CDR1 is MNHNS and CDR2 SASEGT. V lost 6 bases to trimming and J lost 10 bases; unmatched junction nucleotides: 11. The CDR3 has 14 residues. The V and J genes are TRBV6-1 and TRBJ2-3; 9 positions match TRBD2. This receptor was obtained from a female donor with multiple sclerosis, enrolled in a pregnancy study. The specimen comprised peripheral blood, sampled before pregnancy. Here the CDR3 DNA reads TGTGCCAGCAGGGAGCGGGAGGTCGGTGGAGCGCAGTATTTT. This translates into CASREREVGGAQYF.